The source of this TCR beta chain is a study of CD4+ T cells in melanoma. General study findings and limits: CD8+ T cell, macrophage and B cell function reportedly correlated with neoantigen-specific CD4+ T cells. Neoantigen-specific CD4+ T cells in melanoma reportedly had diverse differentiation states.

In its sample, this clone is medium-sized. Its antigen is unidentified. The ends were cut back, 6 bases at V and 7 bases at J, with 13 bases in the middle. This CDR3 comprises 13 residues. CDR1 is WSHSY and CDR2 is SAAADI in the germline V gene. Clones were sequenced by immunoSEQ multiplex PCR, and TCRdb holds only the in-frame ones, with some missing. The profile shows more than 7,000 clones, around 71% of them singletons. Input material: cells from a culture (not recorded whether cultured in vitro). The source of this sequence is a human donor with melanoma. The chain is built from TRBV10-2 and TRBJ1-5; tentatively, D is TRBD1 (5 bases). The CDR3 sequence is CASSSGEGQPQHF. In DNA, the CDR3 is TGCGCCAGCAGCTCAGGAGAGGGGCAGCCCCAGCATTTT.